A single sample is the source of the 27 T cell receptor beta chains below, sequenced in a study of vaccination effects on CD4 cells after COVID-19. Data came from immunoSEQ multiplex PCR; TCRdb stores just in-frame clones and leaves some out. The data contain roughly 30,000 clones, 74% of them singletons. Culture proceeded for 9 to 11 days, and CD4+ T cells were then isolated. Participants got two doses of BNT162b2 or mRNA-1273 vaccine. Their recognized antigens are unknown. Sequencing used CD4+ T cells from PBMCs cultured without peptide, obtained after COVID-19 vaccination. Source of these receptors: a human donor who received a COVID-19 vaccine.

The chain has TRBV25-1 and TRBJ2-6; D might be TRBD1 or TRBD2, each matching 5 bases. This CDR3 spans 18 amino acids. V lost 3 bases, J lost 4 bases, and 19 bases lay in between. Germline V lookup: CDR1 MGHDK, CDR2 SYGVNS. The CDR3 bases are TGTGCCAGCAGTGATGCAGGGTCGGGAAGACTGGGGGCCAACGTCCTGACTTTC. It yields the protein CASSDAGSGRLGANVLTF.

V is TRBV7-9 and J is TRBJ2-5, with TRBD2 matching over 8 bases. Per germline, CDR1 SEHNR and CDR2 FQNEAQ (reference sequence). The CDR3 sequence is 16 residues long. Trimming took 2 bases from V and 2 from J; bases not matched to a gene: 7. CDR3 loop: CASSLRSGGLQETQYF. CDR3 bases: TGTGCCAGCAGCTTACGGAGCGGGGGCCTTCAAGAGACCCAGTACTTC.

The chain couples TRBV6-1 to TRBJ1-5; 9 positions match TRBD1. The CDR3 has 20 residues. With 4 bases clipped from V and 1 base from J, the junction kept 17 bases outside the gene matches. CDR1 and CDR2 from the germline V gene are MNHNS and SASEGT. CDR3 amino acids: CASSGQPGTGRRVSNQPQHF. DNA for the CDR3: TGTGCCAGCAGTGGCCAACCCGGGACAGGGAGGAGGGTAAGCAATCAGCCCCAGCATTTT.

The chain joins TRBV2 to TRBJ2-7; 8 bases agree with TRBD2. Germline V gene sequence: CDR1 SNHLY, CDR2 FYNNEI. The V and J ends lost 6 bases and 4 bases, in that order; junction bases with no gene match: 11. This CDR3 region has 15 residues. The CDR3 spells CASSPMGLEVYEQYF. The CDR3 DNA sequence: TGTGCCAGCAGCCCCATGGGACTAGAGGTATACGAGCAGTACTTC.

The chain uses TRBV9 and TRBJ1-6; D not certain. Germline CDR1 SGDLS, CDR2 YYNGEE. Deletions cut 0 bases from V and 4 bases from J, with 8 bases between. The CDR3 has 15 residues. CDR3 region: CASSVEGHYNSPLHF. CDR3 in DNA: TGTGCCAGCAGCGTAGAAGGGCATTATAATTCACCCCTCCACTTT. Variable domain in full (rest from reference TRBV9 and TRBJ1-6): DSGVTQTPKHLITATGQRVTLRCSPRSGDLSVYWYQQSLDQGLQFLIQYYNGEERAKGNILERFSAQQFPDLHSELNLSSLELGDSALYFCASSVEGHYNSPLHFGNGTRLTVT.

CDR3 sequence: CASVGIFSGNTIYF. Here the CDR3 DNA reads TGTGCCAGCGTCGGAATTTTCTCTGGAAACACCATATATTTT. This rearrangement joins TRBV28 to TRBJ1-3; D unclear. The CDR3 spans 14 residues. The V end was cut by 8 bases, the J end by 0 bases, with 11 bases between. Germline V gene data show CDR1 as MDHEN and CDR2 as SYDVKM.

V and J are TRBV6-1 and TRBJ1-1; no clear D gene. Trimming left V 3 bases short and J 5 bases short, with 13 bases between. CDR1 and CDR2 from the germline V gene are MNHNS and SASEGT. This CDR3 spans 14 amino acids. The CDR3 here is CASSDRDPRTEAFF. The CDR3 nucleotides read TGTGCCAGCAGTGATCGAGACCCGAGAACTGAAGCTTTCTTT.

V and J are TRBV9 and TRBJ2-2, with 9 bases identical to TRBD2. Trimming took 0 bases from V and 6 from J; bases not matched to a gene: 12. Germline V gives CDR1 SGDLS, CDR2 YYNGEE. The CDR3 runs 18 residues. The DNA of the CDR3 is TGTGCCAGCAGCGTAGGCCCTAGCGGGGCCACGTTATCCGGGGAGCTGTTTTTT. This sequence encodes CASSVGPSGATLSGELFF.

The J gene is TRBJ1-5, the V gene TRBV6-6, with D unclear. Germline V gene lookup returns CDR1 MNHNY and CDR2 SVGAGI (reference sequence). Trimming took 0 bases from V and 6 from J, leaving 12 bases between them. The CDR3 runs 15 residues. The CDR3 spells CASSYSIGGRQPQHF. CDR3 nucleotide sequence: TGTGCCAGCAGTTACTCAATAGGCGGGCGTCAGCCCCAGCATTTT.

This clone was seen a few times. V is TRBV6-5 and J is TRBJ1-3, with D unresolved. Trimming cost V 6 bases and J 0 bases, with 6 bases left between them. The CDR3 runs to 13 residues. Germline CDR1 and CDR2: MNHEY and SVGAGI. The DNA for the CDR3 is TGTGCCAGCAGGCTTGTCTCTGGAAACACCATATATTTT. Protein: CASRLVSGNTIYF.

The chain has TRBV13 and TRBJ1-2; the D gene is possibly TRBD1 (6 bases). Germline lookup yields CDR1 PRHDT and CDR2 FYEKMQ (reference sequence). This CDR3 contains 12 residues. Trimming removed 8 bases at V and 8 bases at J, with 15 bases between. The CDR3 reads CASSHSRGGYTF. The CDR3 nucleotides read TGTGCCAGCTCTCACTCAAGGGGGGGCTACACCTTC.

The rearrangement uses TRBV14 and TRBJ2-7; no definite D call. From germline, CDR1 is SGHDN and CDR2 FVKESK. V lost 4 bases, J lost 9 bases, and 13 bases lay in between. The CDR3 covers 12 residues. The CDR3 loop reads CASSPQGETQYF. The CDR3 DNA sequence: TGTGCCAGCAGCCCACAAGGTGAGACGCAGTACTTC.

This clone has just a few counts. The V and J genes are TRBV4-1 and TRBJ1-5; no firm D call. The CDR3 is 16 residues long. Trimming removed 0 bases at V and 0 bases at J, with 9 bases between. CDR1 MGHRA and CDR2 YSYEKL come from the germline V gene. The CDR3 is CASSQDRIYSNQPQHF. CDR3 DNA sequence: TGCGCCAGCAGCCAAGATCGGATATATAGCAATCAGCCCCAGCATTTT.

This clone was recorded a few times. This chain connects TRBV6-5 to TRBJ1-1; D unresolved. The CDR3 has 13 residues. V shed 8 bases and J shed 1 base, with 11 bases lying between them. CDR1 is MNHEY and CDR2 is SVGAGI in the germline V gene. This CDR3 reads CASLRDWNTEAFF. CDR3 in DNA: TGTGCCAGCCTACGGGATTGGAACACTGAAGCTTTCTTT.

This clone has a handful of counts. V and J are TRBV6-5 and TRBJ1-5; a weak D match, TRBD1 (5 bases). The CDR3 contains 15 residues. The germline V and J ends were trimmed by 2 bases and 7 bases, with 15 bases remaining between them. Germline CDR1 reads MNHEY; CDR2 reads SVGAGI. The CDR3: CASSYAGVGRQPQHF. CDR3 coding DNA: TGTGCCAGCAGTTACGCGGGGGTCGGGAGACAGCCCCAGCATTTT.

The rearrangement uses TRBV2 and TRBJ1-1; no reliable D call. Germline V CDR1 and CDR2: SNHLY, FYNNEI. Trimming removed 1 base at V and 4 bases at J, with 10 bases between. The CDR3 extends over 14 amino acids. The chain's CDR3 is CASSEGLGSTEAFF. The CDR3 region has the DNA TGTGCCAGCAGTGAAGGATTGGGAAGCACTGAAGCTTTCTTT.

In its sample, this clone was seen once. The V and J genes are TRBV10-3 and TRBJ2-2; 8 bases are shared with TRBD1. Trimming removed 3 bases from V and 3 bases from J; junction bases left unmatched: 21. CDR1 is ENHRY, CDR2 SYGVKD, per germline. There are 21 residues in the CDR3. This CDR3 reads CAISDFALLGRGRQDTGELFF. Written as DNA, the CDR3 is TGTGCCATCAGTGATTTTGCGTTATTGGGCAGGGGGCGCCAGGACACCGGGGAGCTGTTTTTT.

The chain carries TRBV30 and TRBJ1-6, with a tentative D call TRBD1 (6 bases). Germline loops: CDR1 GTSNPN, CDR2 SVGIG (reference sequence). The ends were cut back, 1 base at V and 0 bases at J, with 7 bases in the middle. The CDR3 runs to 15 residues. The CDR3: CAWSGGGSYNSPLHF. CDR3 nucleotides: TGTGCCTGGAGTGGAGGGGGCTCCTATAATTCACCCCTCCACTTT.

V and J are TRBV5-1 and TRBJ1-5, with TRBD1 matching over 8 bases. Trimming took 4 bases from V and 5 from J; bases not matched to a gene: 5. Looked up from germline, CDR1 is SGHRS and CDR2 is YFSETQ. The CDR3 sequence is 14 residues long. In nucleotides, the CDR3 is TGCGCCAGCAGCGCGGACAGGGCAGATCAGCCCCAGCATTTT. Its translation: CASSADRADQPQHF.

The chain recombines TRBV4-2 with TRBJ1-3; TRBD1 aligns across 9 bases. Germline-derived CDR1 and CDR2 are LGHNA and YNFKEQ. CDR3 length: 17 amino acids. J gave up 3 bases and V 0 bases, and 6 bases lay outside the gene matches. The CDR3 sequence is CASSQEVQGAYGNTIYF. The DNA of the CDR3 is TGTGCCAGCAGCCAAGAGGTACAGGGGGCTTATGGAAACACCATATATTTT.

The chain combines TRBV5-6 with TRBJ2-6; 11 bases align to TRBD2. Germline values: CDR1 SGHDT, CDR2 YYEEEE. The CDR3 consists of 17 residues. The junction had 0 bases not matched to a gene; V was cut back by 1 base and J by 0 bases. The CDR3 spells CASSLTSGGSGANVLTF. In nucleotides, the CDR3 is TGTGCCAGCAGCTTGACTAGCGGGGGCTCTGGGGCCAACGTCCTGACTTTC.

The V gene is TRBV2, the J gene TRBJ2-2, with 7 bases lining up with TRBD2. With 4 bases clipped from V and 1 base from J, the junction kept 9 bases outside the gene matches. The CDR3 runs 17 residues. CDR1 and CDR2 from the germline V gene are SNHLY and FYNNEI. The CDR3 DNA reads as TGTGCCAGCAGTGTAGGCCGGGAGGCCATGAACACCGGGGAGCTGTTTTTT. Protein sequence: CASSVGREAMNTGELFF. Together with reference TRBV2 and TRBJ2-2, the CDR3 gives the full variable domain: EPEVTQTPSHQVTQMGQEVILRCVPISNHLYFYWYRQILGQKVEFLVSFYNNEISEKSEIFDDQFSVERPDGSNFTLKIRSTKLEDSAMYFCASSVGREAMNTGELFFGEGSRLTVL.

This clone was counted between two and nine times. This sequence joins TRBV7-2 and TRBJ2-7, with D maybe TRBD1 (6 bases). V lost 2 bases and J lost 2, with 10 bases in between. CDR3 length equals 14 residues. From germline, CDR1 is SGHTA and CDR2 FQGNSA. This chain's CDR3 is CASSLMGAAYEQYF. The CDR3, as DNA: TGTGCCAGCAGCTTAATGGGGGCCGCCTACGAGCAGTACTTC.

The table lists this clone with a count of one. The V and J genes are TRBV9 and TRBJ2-7; D is perhaps TRBD1 (6 bases). Germline V gene sequence: CDR1 SGDLS, CDR2 YYNGEE. V was trimmed by 0 bases and J by 3 bases, leaving 13 bases between them. This CDR3 region has 15 residues. The CDR3 bases are TGTGCCAGCAGCGTAGAGCCAGGGGCCAACTACGAGCAGTACTTC. This codes for CASSVEPGANYEQYF.

This chain joins TRBV6-1 and TRBJ2-3; D unclear. CDR1 and CDR2 from the germline V gene are MNHNS and SASEGT. The CDR3 extends over 13 amino acids. Trimming removed 2 bases at V and 10 bases at J, with 13 bases between. The CDR3 is CASSELDTRPQYF. Written as DNA, the CDR3 is TGTGCCAGCAGTGAACTGGATACCCGGCCGCAGTATTTT.

This clone was found once. The chain uses TRBV5-4 and TRBJ1-6; TRBD1 aligns across 7 bases. The CDR3 length is 14 residues. With V trimmed by 4 bases and J by 7 bases, 5 bases remained unmatched. Germline V CDR1 and CDR2: SGHNT, YYREEE (reference sequence). CDR3 coding DNA: TGTGCCAGCAGCGAGGGACAGCCGAATTCACCCCTCCACTTT. This sequence encodes CASSEGQPNSPLHF.

This chain connects TRBV9 to TRBJ2-5, with D maybe TRBD2 (5 bases). The germline V gene encodes CDR1 SGDLS and CDR2 YYNGEE. V was cut by 3 bases and J by 0 bases, with 12 bases left in between. The CDR3 sequence is 15 residues long. The CDR3 DNA is TGTGCCAGCAGCGCCCACTCGGGAAACCAAGAGACCCAGTACTTC. This gives the protein CASSAHSGNQETQYF.